The clone carrying this T cell receptor beta chain was seen a single time. As yet, its antigen is unknown. These data belong to a study of T cell responses to AZD1222 COVID-19 vaccine. Trimming took off 8 bases at V and 5 bases at J, with 10 bases between the two ends. Germline CDR1 is LGHDT and CDR2 is YNNKEL (reference sequence). The CDR3 spans 13 residues. Sequenced by immunoSEQ multiplex PCR; TCRdb stores in-frame clones only, minus some. Found here are tens of thousands of clones, roughly 85% of them singletons; the top ten hold over 20%. Whole-study results and caveats: Researchers report vaccine-associated CD4 TCRs spanning spike, with dominance at 160-218 and 743-854. White British ancestry dominated among donors, who included more females, and clonal diversity was possibly underestimated. Reportedly, close to half of spike-specific TCRs are directed against unmutated variant regions.

Sequenced here: peripheral blood, sampled on day 0 of AZD1222 vaccination. The rearrangement uses TRBV3-1 (or the pseudogene TRBV3-2) and TRBJ1-6; D not certain. The sequence was collected from an adult in good health. CDR3 DNA: TGTGCCAGCGGCTTAACCGATAATTCACCCCTCCACTTT. It yields the protein CASGLTDNSPLHF.